This T cell receptor (beta chain) was profiled in a study of T cells in Graves' hyperthyroidism and ophthalmopathy. This clonotype was detected ten times or more. Amplified TCR beta CDR3 regions derived from RNA transcripts. The TCR CDR3 was amplified in a first-round RT-PCR using the HTBI primer set. MiXCR, run by TCRdb on the multiplex PCR reads, gives a single entry per CDR3 protein. The table has about 610,000 distinct CDR3 sequences, roughly 14% seen once. The sample consisted of blood. The receptor's source is a woman aged 40 to 49 with Graves' ophthalmopathy.

DNA of the CDR3: TGTGCCAGCAGCTCAGACAGGGCTGGCTACACCTTC. Residues: CASSSDRAGYTF. The chain uses TRBV28 and TRBJ1-2; 7 positions agree with TRBD1. This CDR3 region has 12 residues. The germline V gene encodes CDR1 MDHEN and CDR2 SYDVKM. Trimming cost V 6 bases and J 7 bases; bases outside gene matches: 5.